This T cell receptor beta chain originates from a study of shared clonotypes between healthy human individuals. Assay: immunoSEQ multiplex PCR; the TCRdb copy retains only in-frame clones and omits some. The sample has about 1.1 million clones; roughly 80% are singletons. Notes on the study in general: Generally, naive subsets came out with larger estimated richness than memory subsets. Rarefaction gave evidence that sorted-subset sequencing remained incomplete despite large depth.

Into CD45RA+ naive and CD45RA-negative memory subsets, the CD4+ cells were split. Concerning this clone itself: Its specificity is unknown. This sample also contains other DNA sequences that code for the same CDR3.

The TCR originated in a man younger than 30 in good health. Some clones in this sample may be carry-over from other donors' samples. The specimen was memory CD4+ T cells from PBMCs. Subset defined: CD45RA-negative fraction.

DNA for the CDR3: TGTGCCAGCTCACCAGACAGTTCTTTCTCTGGAAACACCATATATTTT. Its protein product is CASSPDSSFSGNTIYF. The rearrangement joins TRBV18 to TRBJ1-3; D is possibly TRBD1 (5 bases). Per the germline V gene, CDR1 is KGHSH and CDR2 is LQKENI. The ends were cut back, 2 bases at V and 0 bases at J, with 11 bases in the middle. The CDR3 is 16 amino acids.